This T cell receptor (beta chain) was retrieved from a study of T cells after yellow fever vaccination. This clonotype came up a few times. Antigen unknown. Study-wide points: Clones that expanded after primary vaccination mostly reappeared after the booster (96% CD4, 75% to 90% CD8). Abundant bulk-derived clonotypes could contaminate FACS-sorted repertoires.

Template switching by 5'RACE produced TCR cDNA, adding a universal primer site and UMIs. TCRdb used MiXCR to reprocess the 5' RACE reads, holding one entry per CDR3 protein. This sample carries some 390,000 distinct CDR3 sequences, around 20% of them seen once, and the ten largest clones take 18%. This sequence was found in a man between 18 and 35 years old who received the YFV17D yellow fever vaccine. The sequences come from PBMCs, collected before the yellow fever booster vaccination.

The CDR3 DNA follows: TGCAGTGCGGGTAGGGCTCACAGCAATGAGCAGTTCTTC. Amino acids: CSAGRAHSNEQFF. V usage is TRBV20-1 and J usage is TRBJ2-1; unclear D gene. The germline V and J ends were trimmed by 6 bases and 6 bases, with 15 bases remaining between them. Per germline, CDR1 DFQATT and CDR2 SNEGSKA (reference sequence). The CDR3 is 13 amino acids.